The following is a T cell receptor (beta chain) sequence with its context. This entry is derived from a study of shared clonotypes between healthy human individuals. CDR3 length equals 15 residues. CDR1 and CDR2 from the germline V gene are SGHRS and YFSETQ. V lost 2 bases and J lost 2, with 8 bases in between. Authors' data handling: Junction-only immunoSEQ data arrived without quality scores, meaning filtering differed. Clones were read by immunoSEQ multiplex PCR, and TCRdb kept only the in-frame ones, dropping some. D and trimming come from the DNA, and the V and J calls and clone size come from that table. The sample holds millions of clones, 93% seen once.

This chain links TRBV5-1 with TRBJ2-6; D is unresolved. Sequenced sample: naive CD4+ T cells from PBMCs. Described subset: CD45RA+ positively selected. This sequence was found in a man in his late teens or twenties in good health. Some clones in this sample may be carry-over from other donors' samples. DNA of the CDR3: TGCGCCAGCAGCTTACAATTCACTGGGGCCAACGTCCTGACTTTC. Translation gives CASSLQFTGANVLTF.